The clone carrying this T cell receptor (beta chain) was seen only once. The antigen is undetermined. TCRdb fed the reads into MiXCR, producing one record per CDR3 protein. The sample shows about 89,000 distinct CDR3 sequences, 25% to 35% of them seen only once. The CDR3 is 12 residues long. The V gene's germline CDR1 is MDHEN and CDR2 SYDVKM. After removal of 5 bases from V and 7 bases from J, the junction contained 4 bases not matched to a gene. The sample is drawn from a study of T cell repertoires in cytomegalovirus infection. Study outcomes and limitations: Public TCR beta family frequency separated CMV-and-HLA carriers, including in an independent cohort. The ex vivo response showed dominance by HLA-C-restricted CMV-specific TCR beta clonotypes.

The source material was CD8+ T cells from cultured PBMCs, sampled from culture after CMV antigen stimulation. The gene calls are TRBV28 and TRBJ1-2; 7 positions match TRBD1. This sequence originates from a human donor in good health (CMV status not recorded). Some clones in this sample may be carry-over from other donors' samples. The CDR3, as DNA: TGTGCCAGCAGTACAGGGGTGGGTGGCTACACCTTC. Amino acids: CASSTGVGGYTF.